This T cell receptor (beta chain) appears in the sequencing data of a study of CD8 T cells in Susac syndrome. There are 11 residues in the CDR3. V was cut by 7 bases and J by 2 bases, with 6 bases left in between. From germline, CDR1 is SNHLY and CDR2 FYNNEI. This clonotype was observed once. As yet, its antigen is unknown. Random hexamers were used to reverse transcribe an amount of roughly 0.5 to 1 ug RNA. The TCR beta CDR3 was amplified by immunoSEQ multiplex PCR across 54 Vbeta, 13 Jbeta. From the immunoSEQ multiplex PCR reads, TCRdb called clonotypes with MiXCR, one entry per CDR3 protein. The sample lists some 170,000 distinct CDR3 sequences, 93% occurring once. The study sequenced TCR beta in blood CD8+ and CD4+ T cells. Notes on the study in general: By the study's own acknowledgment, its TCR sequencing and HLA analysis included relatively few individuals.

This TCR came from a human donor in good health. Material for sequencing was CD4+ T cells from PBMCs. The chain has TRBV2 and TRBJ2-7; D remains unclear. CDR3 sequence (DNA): TGTGCCAGCATCGGTGCCTACGAGCAGTACTTC. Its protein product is CASIGAYEQYF.